The sequence of this T cell receptor (beta chain) was determined in a study of T cell responses to AZD1222 COVID-19 vaccine. The V and J ends lost 5 bases and 5 bases, in that order; junction bases with no gene match: 11. CDR1 and CDR2 (germline): SGHTA, FQGTGA. This CDR3 comprises 15 residues. Profiling relied on immunoSEQ multiplex PCR, and the TCRdb table lists in-frame clones only, not all of them. The sample consists of roughly 100,000 clones, 75% to 90% of them appearing once. As for this clone: Antigen: not known.

Second doses were pooled across both intervals (about 4 or about 12 weeks). Study-wide results and limits: No day 14 peak samples; only post-peak repertoires were characterized.

The chain couples TRBV7-3 to TRBJ2-7; 8 bases match TRBD2. This specimen consisted of peripheral blood, obtained 28 days after the second AZD1222 dose. The sequence came from an adult who received the AZD1222 COVID-19 vaccine. The CDR3 bases are TGTGCCAGCAGCACCGGGACTAGTATTTCCGACGAGCAGTACTTC. This codes for CASSTGTSISDEQYF.